The 10 T cell receptor beta chains in this list originate from one sample, sequenced in a study of identical twins. TCRdb recomputed calls from the 5' RACE reads with MiXCR, one row per CDR3 protein. The top ten clones hold about 0.54% of a sample with 450,000 or so distinct CDR3 sequences, over 12% of them seen once. This sample also belongs to another study, concerning yellow fever vaccine responses in identical twins.

The sequenced sample consisted of CD4+ T cells sorted from blood. The receptors shown here come from a woman between 18 and 29 years old in good health.

The gene calls are TRBV5-6 and TRBJ2-7; 7 bases agree with TRBD2. Germline CDR1 SGHDT, CDR2 YYEEEE. V lost 2 bases and J lost 1; bases outside the gene matches: 12. The CDR3 totals 17 residues. CDR3 nucleotide sequence: TGTGCCAGCAGCTTAAGCCCCTCTAGCGGCAAATCCTACGAGCAGTACTTC. This gives the protein CASSLSPSSGKSYEQYF.

In its sample, this clonotype was seen a few times. V usage is TRBV30 and J usage is TRBJ2-7; 10 positions agree with TRBD1. The CDR3 loop spans 15 amino acids. Trimming cost V 5 bases and J 1 base; bases outside gene matches: 8. In germline, CDR1 is GTSNPN, CDR2 SVGIG (reference sequence). The CDR3 loop reads CAWEPGQGPSYEQYF. The CDR3 DNA reads as TGTGCCTGGGAACCGGGACAGGGGCCGTCCTACGAGCAGTACTTC.

Only a few counts were recorded for this clonotype. The chain employs TRBV7-9 and TRBJ2-7; 7 bases are shared with TRBD2. Germline V gene lookup returns CDR1 SEHNR and CDR2 FQNEAQ (reference sequence). The CDR3 runs to 13 residues. After removal of 6 bases from V and 3 bases from J, the junction contained 5 bases not matched to a gene. DNA of the CDR3: TGTGCCAGCAGGGGAGGGCAGGGCTACGAGCAGTACTTC. Amino acid sequence: CASRGGQGYEQYF.

The genes are TRBV2 and TRBJ2-1; possible D gene TRBD2, 5 bases. V dropped 5 bases and J dropped 2 bases, with 16 bases sitting between them. This CDR3 is built from 16 residues. CDR1 and CDR2 from the germline V gene are SNHLY and FYNNEI. CDR3: CASSSAPSRPYNEQFF. The CDR3 DNA sequence: TGTGCCAGCAGTTCCGCACCTAGCCGGCCCTACAATGAGCAGTTCTTC.

The chain employs TRBV7-3 and TRBJ2-1; TRBD1 aligns across 9 bases. Trimming took 5 bases from V and 3 from J; bases not matched to a gene: 5. Germline CDR1 and CDR2: SGHTA and FQGTGA. CDR3 length: 15 residues. The chain's CDR3 is CASSLGTGLYNEQFF. As DNA, the CDR3 is TGTGCCAGCAGCCTAGGGACAGGGCTCTACAATGAGCAGTTCTTC.

The rearrangement joins TRBV7-2 to TRBJ1-4, with 8 bases fitting TRBD1. V shed 4 bases, J shed 8 bases, and the junction held 15 bases outside the gene matches. Per the germline V gene, CDR1 is SGHTA and CDR2 is FQGNSA. The CDR3 runs to 17 residues. Written as DNA, the CDR3 is TGTGCCAGCAGCTCCTCCTTGACAGGGGCTGGATCCGAAAAACTGTTTTTT. It translates to CASSSSLTGAGSEKLFF.

This clonotype has more than one count but fewer than ten. The genes are TRBV12-3 or TRBV12-4 and TRBJ2-5; D might be TRBD1 (5 bases). The CDR3 contains 10 residues. Trimming stripped 1 base from V and 11 bases from J, with 5 bases between. The CDR3 here is CASSLGTQYF. The CDR3 DNA sequence: TGTGCCAGCAGTTTAGGGACACAGTACTTC.

This clonotype has a handful of counts. This chain links TRBV5-1 with TRBJ2-5; 10 bases align to TRBD2. The CDR3 runs to 16 residues. V lost 4 bases, J lost 1 base, and 7 bases stayed unmatched. CDR1 and CDR2 from the germline V gene are SGHRS and YFSETQ. In DNA, the CDR3 is TGCGCCAGCAGCCCCGCCCGGACTAGCGGCCAAGAGACCCAGTACTTC. This translates into CASSPARTSGQETQYF.

There are many counts of this clonotype. The chain is built from TRBV5-5 and TRBJ2-3; D is unclear. V lost 0 bases to trimming and J lost 1 base, with 9 bases between them. The CDR3 has 15 amino acids. Germline-derived CDR1 and CDR2 are SGHKS and YYEKEE (reference sequence). Here the CDR3 DNA reads TGTGCCAGCAGCTTGGTAATAGGAGGCACAGATACGCAGTATTTT. Translation: CASSLVIGGTDTQYF.

This clonotype was detected only a few times. At one boundary the junction diverges from the germline segment, which might be a read error. This chain uses TRBV6-1 with TRBJ2-4; 7 bases fit TRBD1. CDR3 length: 11 amino acids. CDR1 is MNHNS and CDR2 is SASEGT in the germline V gene. In DNA form, the CDR3 reads TGTGCCAGCAGTGAAGGAGTGACAGGGAGCTTC. Translation: CASSEGVTGSF.